This T cell receptor beta chain was captured in a study of cytomegalovirus exposure and HLA in healthy donors. Whole-study results and caveats: A later analysis linked a missense DCLRE1C variant to TCR beta V- and J-gene trimming. Reports described diagnosis of cytomegalovirus status by the classifier as highly specific and sensitive. For presence/absence analyses, sequencing depth was assumed to be roughly uniform across donors. In vitro data verified three CMV-associated chains as specific for CMV antigens.

The CDR3 extends over 10 amino acids. Germline V lookup: CDR1 SNHLY, CDR2 FYNNEI. V was shortened by 8 bases and J by 7 bases, with 8 bases between the two germline ends. The primer mix had 60 Vbeta and 13 Jbeta primers. Method: immunoSEQ multiplex PCR; TCRdb's copy keeps in-frame clones and lacks some. The sample has 150,000 to 180,000 clones, over 65% seen once. As for this clone: Its antigen is not identified.

The TCR comes from a woman aged 35 to 49 in good health and CMV-seronegative. Specimen: PBMCs. The V and J genes are TRBV2 and TRBJ1-1, with D unclear. CDR3 residues: CASEGSEAFF. The CDR3 DNA sequence: TGTGCCAGCGAAGGGAGTGAAGCTTTCTTT.